Below, one T cell receptor beta chain is given with its context. The antigen is unknown. Trimming cost V 4 bases and J 4 bases, with 13 bases left between them. Looked up from germline, CDR1 is MDHEN and CDR2 is SYDVKM. The CDR3 sequence is 14 residues long. These data originate in a study of a mutant IDH1 vaccine in newly diagnosed glioma. Time point meaning: week 5, during vaccination. Vaccinated patients received 300 ug of mutant IDH1 20-mer peptide per dose, with topical imiquimod. General study findings and limits: No link was apparently found between pseudoprogression and changes in top peripheral T cell clonotypes.

The table came from immunoSEQ multiplex PCR; TCRdb's copy has only in-frame clones and leaves some out. Counted here are under 70,000 clones, 80% to 90% occurring once; the ten biggest clones make up around 7.4%. The material was PBMCs, obtained from a glioma patient whose treatment included an IDH1 peptide vaccine. V usage is TRBV28 and J usage is TRBJ1-2; TRBD1 is a possible D gene (6 bases). This TCR came from a woman aged 50 to 60 with glioma. The CDR3 spells CASSYQGLSYGYTF. The CDR3 nucleotides read TGTGCCAGCAGTTACCAGGGGCTCAGCTATGGCTACACCTTC.